The present T cell receptor beta chain was sequenced within a study of Ad26.COV2.S vaccination and SARS-CoV-2 variants. Findings of the study overall: Placebo and vaccine recipients had non-spike TCR breadth that was similar.

On this clone: The antigen is not known.

Sequencing was performed with immunoSEQ multiplex PCR; in TCRdb, only in-frame clones are kept and a portion is missing. The sample has roughly 510,000 clones, around 88% seen once. V lost 6 bases and J lost 5, with 10 bases in between. The CDR3 consists of 12 residues. Stated treatment: roughly 20 received Ad26.COV2.S at low or high dose, single or two shots; 5 received placebo; per-sample allocation not given. On day 63 after the first injection, vaccine and placebo recipients gave samples. Vaccination employed an Ad26 vector expressing the Wuhan-strain SARS-CoV-2 spike. The chain recombines TRBV12-3 or TRBV12-4 with TRBJ2-5; maybe TRBD1 (6 bases). This clonotype was obtained from a person between 18 and 60 years old who received the Ad26.COV2.S COVID-19 vaccine or a placebo. The sample in question was peripheral blood, obtained in a trial of Ad26.COV2.S vaccine versus placebo. The CDR3 DNA sequence: TGTGCCAGCAGCCCAACAGGGGAGACCCAGTACTTC. Protein product: CASSPTGETQYF.